Sequencing of this T cell receptor (beta chain) was carried out in a study of a mutant IDH1 vaccine in newly diagnosed glioma. Overall study: Before enrollment, the patients had been treated with radiotherapy alone, temozolomide alone, or both together. Most of them had received both.

This CDR3 region has 15 residues. V lost 0 bases and J lost 1, with 10 bases in between. The germline CDR1 and CDR2 sequences are SGHRS and YFSETQ. Of note for this clone: The antigen remains undetermined.

Time point of the sample: baseline, week 1 (first vaccination visit). Treatment: pre-vaccination baseline after standard-of-care therapy. The study enrolled donors with new WHO grade 3 or 4 IDH1-mutant, ATRX-lost astrocytomas. Study-wide results and limits: Pseudoprogression showed no apparent link to changes in top peripheral T cell clonotypes.

Libraries were prepared by immunoSEQ multiplex PCR; TCRdb keeps only in-frame clonotypes and omits some of them. The top ten clones hold around 8.2% of a sample with tens of thousands of clones, less than 85% of them seen once. The sample here was PBMCs, taken from a glioma patient treated with radiotherapy, temozolomide or both. This clonotype was obtained from a man aged 50 to 60 with glioma. The rearrangement links TRBV5-1 to TRBJ2-5, with D perhaps TRBD1 (6 bases). The CDR3 region has the DNA TGCGCCAGCAGCTTGGTTGGGACATCCCAAGAGACCCAGTACTTC. It specifies CASSLVGTSQETQYF.